The T cell receptor beta chain under discussion was sequenced for a study of blood T cell repertoires in COVID-19. Background on the study: Acute and convalescent COVID-19 samples came from the United States, Italy and Spain. PBMCs, B-cell-depleted T cells, or T cells were the source of the cDNA or gDNA that made up the material.

The protocol was immunoSEQ multiplex PCR, while the TCRdb copy is restricted to in-frame clones and leaves out a portion. The table shows 180,000 or so clones, with around 83% occurring only once. CDR3 length: 14 residues. Between the trimmed V and J ends, which lost 6 bases and 2 bases, there was a span of 14 bases. Germline CDR1 and CDR2: LGHNT and FRNRAP. The TCR sequence derives from a woman aged 25 to 39 with active or convalescent COVID-19. Sequencing was performed on peripheral blood. V usage is TRBV12-5 and J usage is TRBJ2-7; perhaps TRBD2 as D (6 bases). The CDR3 nucleotides read TGTGCTAGTGGGGAGGGTAGTCTTCCCTACGAGCAGTACTTC. Protein: CASGEGSLPYEQYF.